This entry is about one TCR beta chain. Its antigen has not been determined. There are no base qualities to consult, and no much larger clone falls within one base. This sample was taken from a study of T-cell reconstitution after alpha-beta-depleted transplantation in children (dated by TCRdb to 2016 to 2017). Regarding the complete study: Using TCR repertoire profiling, the study quantitatively followed how T-cell immune reconstitution unfolded in children after TCRalphabeta/CD19-depleted allogeneic hematopoietic cell transplantation.

The library was generated by PCR. The sequencing machine was an Illumina HiSeq 2500. Molecular barcoding was employed in the preparation of TCR libraries, with unique molecular identifiers being used to normalize TCRbeta repertoire quantification. The public sequencing data were trimmed at Q25 with fastp and processed into clonotypes with MiXCR by TCRdb, which kept only in-frame beta chains. Entries are consolidated by CDR3 protein sequence, retaining the most common genes and DNA. This sample comprises a few hundred thousand distinct CDR3 sequences, about 9.6% of them detected only once. Approximately 4.7% of the sample is in the top ten clones. The germline V gene (reference sequence) specifies MNHEY as CDR1 and SMNVEV as CDR2. Taken from cysteine to phenylalanine, the CDR3 has 14 residues. Here the CDR3 DNA is all that survives: 42 bases in frame from base 1. V loses 5 bases, J loses 0 bases, and the germline ends lie 5 bases apart.

The sequence links TRBV27 to TRBJ2-6; a confident D gene designation cannot be given. The sequences come from PBMCs from the stem cell graft donor, collected from the stem cell graft. The clonotype originates from a human donor who donated a stem cell graft to a child with SCID. The CDR3 reads CASSPYSGANVLTF. In nucleotides, the sequence is TGTGCCAGCAGTCCGTACTCTGGGGCCAACGTCCTGACTTTC. Reference TRBV27 and TRBJ2-6 proteins supply the regions before and after the CDR3; the full variable domain is: EAQVTQNPRYLITVTGKKLTVTCSQNMNHEYMSWYRQDPGLGLRQIYYSMNVEVTDKGDVPEGYKVSRKEKRNFPLILESPSPNQTSLYFCASSPYSGANVLTFGAGSRLTVL.